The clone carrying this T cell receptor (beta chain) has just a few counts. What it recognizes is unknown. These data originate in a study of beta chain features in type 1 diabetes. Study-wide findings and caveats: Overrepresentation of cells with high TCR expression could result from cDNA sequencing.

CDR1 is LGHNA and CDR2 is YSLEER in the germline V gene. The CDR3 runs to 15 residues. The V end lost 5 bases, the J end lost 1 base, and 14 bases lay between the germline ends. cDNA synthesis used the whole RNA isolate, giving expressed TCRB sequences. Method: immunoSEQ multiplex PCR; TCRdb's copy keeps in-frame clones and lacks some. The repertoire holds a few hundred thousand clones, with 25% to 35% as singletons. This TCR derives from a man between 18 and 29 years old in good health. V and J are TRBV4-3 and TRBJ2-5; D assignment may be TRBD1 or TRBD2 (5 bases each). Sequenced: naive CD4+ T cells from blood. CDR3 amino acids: CASSIGSRGQETQYF. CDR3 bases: TGCGCCAGCAGCATAGGTTCGAGGGGCCAAGAGACCCAGTACTTC.